These T cell receptor beta chains were read from a single sample in a study of T-cell memory formation after mild COVID-19. TCRdb itself ran the 5' RACE reads through MiXCR, one entry per CDR3 protein. The data hold roughly 600,000 distinct CDR3 sequences, with around 17% observed a single time. Sample: PBMCs or a T cell subset sorted from them (not recorded which). The receptors derive from an adult woman who had mild COVID-19 (a few samples of this study predate the infection). Cell type and time point are not known. CDR3s include the opening cysteine and the closing phenylalanine or tryptophan. A D gene is named only where the DNA matches it firmly. The size field is filled for only some rows; it gives once, few, many or a size class.

V gene: TRBV6-5; D gene: TRBD2; clone size: many; J gene: TRBJ2-7; CDR3 protein: CASRGLAGKSSYEQYF; CDR3 DNA: TGTGCCAGCAGGGGACTAGCGGGCAAGAGCTCCTACGAGCAGTACTTC
V gene: TRBV24-1; D gene: .; clone size: few; J gene: TRBJ2-6; CDR3 protein: CATSRSGANVLTF; CDR3 DNA: TGTGCCACCAGTAGGTCTGGGGCCAACGTCCTGACTTTC
V gene: TRBV20-1; D gene: .; clone size: few; J gene: TRBJ2-7; CDR3 protein: CSASPRAGFTYEQYF; CDR3 DNA: TGCAGTGCCTCACCCCGGGCGGGTTTCACCTACGAGCAGTACTTC
V gene: TRBV5-5; D gene: .; clone size: .; J gene: TRBJ2-5; CDR3 protein: CASSSLGSYGETQYF; CDR3 DNA: TGTGCCAGCAGCTCACTAGGGTCGTACGGGGAGACCCAGTACTTC
V gene: TRBV3-1; D gene: .; clone size: few; J gene: TRBJ2-5; CDR3 protein: CASSQEFYPKETQYF; CDR3 DNA: TGTGCCAGCAGCCAAGAATTTTACCCGAAGGAGACCCAGTACTTC
V gene: TRBV7-8; D gene: .; clone size: few; J gene: TRBJ2-1; CDR3 protein: CASSKSRSYNEQFF; CDR3 DNA: TGTGCCAGCAGCAAAAGCCGCTCCTACAATGAGCAGTTCTTC
V gene: TRBV11-2; D gene: TRBD2; clone size: .; J gene: TRBJ2-2; CDR3 protein: CASSFPDRGRGGPRTSGELFF; CDR3 DNA: TGTGCCAGCAGCTTTCCCGACCGCGGGCGGGGGGGTCCTCGTACATCCGGGGAGCTGTTTTTT
V gene: TRBV4-3; D gene: TRBD1; clone size: .; J gene: TRBJ2-7; CDR3 protein: CASSQFWGQFEQYF; CDR3 DNA: TGCGCCAGCAGCCAATTTTGGGGACAGTTTGAGCAGTACTTC
V gene: TRBV7-6; D gene: .; clone size: .; J gene: TRBJ2-2; CDR3 protein: CASSHSAMNTGELFF; CDR3 DNA: TGTGCCAGCAGCCACAGTGCGATGAACACCGGGGAGCTGTTTTTT
V gene: TRBV6-2/TRBV6-3; D gene: TRBD2; clone size: many; J gene: TRBJ2-5; CDR3 protein: CASSDPGLGKTQYF; CDR3 DNA: TGTGCCAGCAGCGATCCGGGACTAGGAAAGACCCAGTACTTC
V gene: TRBV20-1; D gene: TRBD2; clone size: few; J gene: TRBJ2-1; CDR3 protein: CSARGTSGNFLYNEQFF; CDR3 DNA: TGCAGTGCTAGAGGGACTAGCGGGAATTTTCTCTACAATGAGCAGTTCTTC
V gene: TRBV24-1; D gene: TRBD1; clone size: few; J gene: TRBJ2-3; CDR3 protein: CATSGTGGRLDTQYF; CDR3 DNA: TGTGCCACCAGTGGTACAGGGGGTCGTCTGGATACGCAGTATTTT
V gene: TRBV7-7; D gene: .; clone size: .; J gene: TRBJ2-2; CDR3 protein: CASSQPPGELFF; CDR3 DNA: TGTGCCAGCAGCCAGCCCCCCGGGGAGCTGTTTTTT
V gene: TRBV4-1; D gene: TRBD2; clone size: few; J gene: TRBJ2-3; CDR3 protein: CASSQEDRRGGNTDTQYF; CDR3 DNA: TGCGCCAGCAGCCAAGAGGATAGGCGGGGGGGCAACACAGATACGCAGTATTTT
V gene: TRBV5-1; D gene: TRBD1; clone size: many; J gene: TRBJ1-1; CDR3 protein: CASSQGQVNTEAFF; CDR3 DNA: TGCGCCAGCAGCCAGGGACAGGTGAACACTGAAGCTTTCTTT
V gene: TRBV9; D gene: .; clone size: many; J gene: TRBJ1-2; CDR3 protein: CASSVSDSPGYGYTF; CDR3 DNA: TGTGCCAGCAGCGTTTCAGACAGTCCCGGCTATGGCTACACCTTC
V gene: TRBV18; D gene: .; clone size: few; J gene: TRBJ2-5; CDR3 protein: CASSPGIEETQYF; CDR3 DNA: TGTGCCAGCTCACCTGGCATCGAAGAGACCCAGTACTTC
V gene: TRBV7-2; D gene: .; clone size: .; J gene: TRBJ1-5; CDR3 protein: CASSLGREGQPQHF; CDR3 DNA: TGTGCCAGCAGCTTAGGGAGGGAAGGTCAGCCCCAGCATTTT
V gene: TRBV7-2; D gene: .; clone size: .; J gene: TRBJ2-3; CDR3 protein: CASRSPGLITDTQYF; CDR3 DNA: TGTGCCAGCAGATCACCGGGACTCATCACAGATACGCAGTATTTT
V gene: TRBV7-6; D gene: .; clone size: .; J gene: TRBJ2-7; CDR3 protein: CASSLEVSASVAYEQYF; CDR3 DNA: TGTGCCAGCAGCTTAGAAGTTTCGGCTAGCGTAGCCTACGAGCAGTACTTC
V gene: TRBV20-1; D gene: .; clone size: .; J gene: TRBJ2-1; CDR3 protein: CSASPPLTYAGHEQFF; CDR3 DNA: TGCAGTGCTAGTCCTCCGCTGACTTATGCGGGACATGAGCAGTTCTTC
V gene: TRBV7-7; D gene: .; clone size: few; J gene: TRBJ2-7; CDR3 protein: CASSSTGSSRYEQYF; CDR3 DNA: TGTGCCAGCAGCTCAACAGGGTCAAGTCGGTACGAGCAGTACTTC
V gene: TRBV7-9; D gene: .; clone size: few; J gene: TRBJ2-7; CDR3 protein: CASSNPGLAFYEQYF; CDR3 DNA: TGTGCCAGCAGCAACCCAGGGTTAGCCTTCTACGAGCAGTACTTC
V gene: TRBV27; D gene: TRBD1; clone size: .; J gene: TRBJ2-1; CDR3 protein: CARNTGTGGHEQFF; CDR3 DNA: TGTGCCAGGAATACCGGGACAGGGGGTCATGAGCAGTTCTTC
V gene: TRBV7-9; D gene: .; clone size: few; J gene: TRBJ1-2; CDR3 protein: CASSTVFGTGDHYGYTF; CDR3 DNA: TGTGCCAGCAGCACTGTATTCGGGACCGGGGATCACTATGGCTACACCTTC
V gene: TRBV24-1; D gene: .; clone size: few; J gene: TRBJ2-2; CDR3 protein: CATTPDSTGELFF; CDR3 DNA: TGTGCCACCACCCCTGACAGCACCGGGGAGCTGTTTTTT
V gene: TRBV6-1; D gene: .; clone size: many; J gene: TRBJ2-7; CDR3 protein: CASSESWLITYEQYF; CDR3 DNA: TGTGCCAGCAGTGAGAGTTGGCTAATTACCTACGAGCAGTACTTC
V gene: TRBV12-3/TRBV12-4; D gene: .; clone size: .; J gene: TRBJ2-3; CDR3 protein: CASSLYGLTTDTQYF; CDR3 DNA: TGTGCCAGCAGTTTATACGGGCTTACCACAGATACGCAGTATTTT
V gene: TRBV4-2; D gene: TRBD2; clone size: .; J gene: TRBJ2-3; CDR3 protein: CASSQEESLAGAKNTQYF; CDR3 DNA: TGTGCCAGCAGCCAAGAAGAAAGCCTAGCGGGAGCCAAAAATACGCAGTATTTT
V gene: TRBV7-2; D gene: .; clone size: .; J gene: TRBJ1-2; CDR3 protein: CASSFTSLGPYGYTF; CDR3 DNA: TGTGCCAGCAGCTTCACCTCGCTCGGACCTTATGGCTACACCTTC
V gene: TRBV6-2/TRBV6-3; D gene: TRBD1; clone size: few; J gene: TRBJ2-7; CDR3 protein: CASSSEDRVWYEQYF; CDR3 DNA: TGTGCCAGCAGTTCCGAGGACAGGGTATGGTACGAGCAGTACTTC
V gene: TRBV19; D gene: TRBD2; clone size: .; J gene: TRBJ2-1; CDR3 protein: CASSIWGGGSYNEQFF; CDR3 DNA: TGTGCCAGTAGTATATGGGGCGGGGGTTCCTACAATGAGCAGTTCTTC
V gene: TRBV30; D gene: TRBD1; clone size: few; J gene: TRBJ2-3; CDR3 protein: CAWSPGQGAFDTQYF; CDR3 DNA: TGTGCCTGGAGTCCTGGACAGGGGGCCTTTGATACGCAGTATTTT
V gene: TRBV15; D gene: .; clone size: many; J gene: TRBJ1-2; CDR3 protein: CATSRDHYGGYTF; CDR3 DNA: TGTGCCACCAGCAGAGATCATTACGGTGGCTACACCTTC
V gene: TRBV4-2; D gene: TRBD1; clone size: many; J gene: TRBJ2-5; CDR3 protein: CASSAGTGLQETQYF; CDR3 DNA: TGTGCCAGCAGCGCCGGGACAGGCCTCCAAGAGACCCAGTACTTC
V gene: TRBV20-1; D gene: TRBD2; clone size: many; J gene: TRBJ2-7; CDR3 protein: CSARLSLAGYEQYF; CDR3 DNA: TGCAGTGCTAGATTGTCACTAGCGGGGTACGAGCAGTACTTC
V gene: TRBV25-1; D gene: .; clone size: many; J gene: TRBJ1-2; CDR3 protein: CASSEYPSNYGYTF; CDR3 DNA: TGTGCCAGCAGTGAATACCCCTCTAACTATGGCTACACCTTC
V gene: TRBV11-1; D gene: TRBD2; clone size: .; J gene: TRBJ2-1; CDR3 protein: CASSLGSGGPSSYNEQFF; CDR3 DNA: TGTGCCAGCAGCTTGGGTAGCGGGGGCCCCAGCTCCTACAATGAGCAGTTCTTC
V gene: TRBV2; D gene: .; clone size: .; J gene: TRBJ2-5; CDR3 protein: CASSAVRETQYF; CDR3 DNA: TGTGCCAGCAGTGCCGTAAGGGAGACCCAGTACTTC
V gene: TRBV5-8; D gene: TRBD1; clone size: .; J gene: TRBJ2-3; CDR3 protein: CASSTGQGHTDTQYF; CDR3 DNA: TGTGCCAGCAGCACCGGACAGGGACACACAGATACGCAGTATTTT
V gene: TRBV24-1; D gene: TRBD1; clone size: few; J gene: TRBJ2-1; CDR3 protein: CATSPRTGFYNEQFF; CDR3 DNA: TGTGCCACCAGTCCCCGGACAGGGTTCTACAATGAGCAGTTCTTC
V gene: TRBV4-1; D gene: .; clone size: few; J gene: TRBJ2-7; CDR3 protein: CASSLLGSISYEQYF; CDR3 DNA: TGCGCCAGCAGCCTACTGGGGTCTATTTCCTACGAGCAGTACTTC